These 27 T cell receptor beta chains came from one sample sequenced in a study of T cell responses to AZD1222 COVID-19 vaccine. Measured with immunoSEQ multiplex PCR; TCRdb has only the in-frame clones, and not every one. This repertoire shows 150,000 to 200,000 clones, just over 90% found once; its top ten account for about 3%. The sequencing used peripheral blood, collected on day 0 of AZD1222 vaccination. These receptor sequences come from an adult in good health.

The rearrangement uses TRBV4-1 and TRBJ1-4; weak D call: TRBD1 (5 bases). The germline V gene encodes CDR1 MGHRA and CDR2 YSYEKL. V lost 4 bases to trimming and J lost 7 bases, with 25 bases between them. The CDR3 contains 18 residues. The CDR3 is CASSRSRGDSLSPEKLFF. The CDR3 DNA reads TGCGCCAGCAGCCGGAGTCGGGGGGACTCCCTTTCGCCTGAAAAACTGTTTTTT.

For the CDR3, the DNA is TGTGCCAGCAGCTTGGCAGGGGGCAGCACAGATACGCAGTATTTT. Translation gives CASSLAGGSTDTQYF. J is TRBJ2-3 and V is TRBV5-4, with 8 bases lining up with TRBD1. The CDR3 is 15 residues long. Germline V CDR1 and CDR2: SGHNT, YYREEE (reference sequence). The ends lost 0 bases at V and 0 bases at J; junction bases unmatched: 0.

The chain is built from TRBV5-5 and TRBJ2-2; tentatively, D is TRBD2 (6 bases). Germline loops: CDR1 SGHKS, CDR2 YYEKEE (reference sequence). There are 12 residues in the CDR3. V was trimmed by 3 bases and J by 7 bases, leaving 7 bases between them. The CDR3 DNA sequence: TGTGCCAGCAGCTGGGAGGTCGGGGAGCTGTTTTTT. This codes for CASSWEVGELFF. The variable domain in full, completed from reference TRBV5-5 and TRBJ2-2, reads DAGVTQSPTHLIKTRGQQVTLRCSPISGHKSVSWYQQVLGQGPQFIFQYYEKEERGRGNFPDRFSARQFPNYSSELNVNALLLGDSALYLCASSWEVGELFFGEGSRLTVL.

The genes are TRBV4-3 and TRBJ2-4, with D tentatively TRBD1 or TRBD2 (5 bases each). This CDR3 contains 16 residues. Germline assignment: CDR1 LGHNA and CDR2 YSLEER. V lost 0 bases to trimming and J lost 0 bases, with 9 bases between them. The CDR3 sequence: CASSQDRGAAKNIQYF. The CDR3 bases are TGCGCCAGCAGCCAAGATCGAGGGGCAGCCAAAAACATTCAGTACTTC.

The V and J genes are TRBV2 and TRBJ1-2; 12 bases line up with TRBD1. V was clipped by 4 bases and J by 7 bases; unmatched bases: 4. CDR1 is SNHLY, CDR2 FYNNEI, per germline. This CDR3 has 14 amino acids. CDR3 in amino acids: CASSGGTGGAGYTF. CDR3 sequence (DNA): TGTGCCAGCAGTGGAGGGACAGGGGGCGCTGGCTACACCTTC. Based on the CDR3 plus reference TRBV2 and TRBJ1-2, the full variable domain is EPEVTQTPSHQVTQMGQEVILRCVPISNHLYFYWYRQILGQKVEFLVSFYNNEISEKSEIFDDQFSVERPDGSNFTLKIRSTKLEDSAMYFCASSGGTGGAGYTFGSGTRLTVV.

J is TRBJ1-6 and V is TRBV19; unclear D gene. V was cut by 7 bases and J by 6 bases, with 16 bases left in between. The CDR3 consists of 15 residues. Per germline, CDR1 LNHDA and CDR2 SQIVND (reference sequence). The CDR3, as DNA: TGTGCCAGTAACCGCGCCTCCAGGTCTAATTCACCCCTCCACTTT. This codes for CASNRASRSNSPLHF.

V is TRBV3-1 (or the pseudogene TRBV3-2) and J is TRBJ2-7; D is unresolved. Germline values: CDR1 LGHDT, CDR2 YNNKEL (reference sequence). CDR3 length equals 15 residues. V lost 1 base and J 0 bases, leaving 10 bases between the germline ends. For the CDR3, the DNA is TGTGCCAGCAGCCAAGGCCCCGTGAACTCCTACGAGCAGTACTTC. Protein product: CASSQGPVNSYEQYF.

J is TRBJ2-7 and V is TRBV9; D is uncertain. In germline, CDR1 is SGDLS, CDR2 YYNGEE. Deletions cut 5 bases from V and 5 bases from J, with 14 bases between. The CDR3 length is 13 residues. CDR3 amino acids: CASRMGWRDEQYF. The CDR3 coding sequence is TGTGCCAGCAGAATGGGGTGGAGAGACGAGCAGTACTTC.

The chain employs TRBV5-6 and TRBJ1-1, with D tentatively TRBD1 (6 bases). V lost 2 bases, J lost 1 base, and 9 bases lay in between. CDR3 size: 14 residues. CDR1 SGHDT and CDR2 YYEEEE come from the germline V gene. The CDR3 region is CASSFDRKNTEAFF. The CDR3 DNA sequence: TGTGCCAGCAGCTTCGACAGGAAGAACACTGAAGCTTTCTTT. Variable domain in full (rest from reference TRBV5-6 and TRBJ1-1): DAGVTQSPTHLIKTRGQQVTLRCSPKSGHDTVSWYQQALGQGPQFIFQYYEEEERQRGNFPDRFSGHQFPNYSSELNVNALLLGDSALYLCASSFDRKNTEAFFGQGTRLTVV.

The gene calls are TRBV7-9 and TRBJ2-2, with TRBD2 as a possible D gene (6 bases). V lost 4 bases to trimming and J lost 6 bases, with 18 bases between them. Per the germline V gene, CDR1 is SEHNR and CDR2 is FQNEAQ (reference sequence). The CDR3 has 16 amino acids. The CDR3 DNA reads TGTGCCAGCAGCTCAGCCATTAGGAGGGACCCCGGGGAGCTGTTTTTT. This sequence encodes CASSSAIRRDPGELFF. The full variable domain, completed using reference TRBV7-9 and TRBJ2-2, is DTGVSQNPRHKITKRGQNVTFRCDPISEHNRLYWYRQTLGQGPEFLTYFQNEAQLEKSRLLSDRFSAERPKGSFSTLEIQRTEQGDSAMYLCASSSAIRRDPGELFFGEGSRLTVL.

V is TRBV4-2 and J is TRBJ2-7; tentative D call: TRBD2 (6 bases). V was clipped by 4 bases and J by 2 bases, with 12 bases between them. This CDR3 has 14 amino acids. Germline values: CDR1 LGHNA, CDR2 YNFKEQ. The CDR3 coding sequence is TGTGCCAGCAGCCCCGGGACTTGGCCCTACGAGCAGTACTTC. This sequence encodes CASSPGTWPYEQYF.

The genes are TRBV11-3 and TRBJ1-1; a weak D match, TRBD1 (6 bases). V was trimmed by 4 bases and J by 0 bases, leaving 9 bases between them. The CDR3 runs to 14 residues. Germline V gene sequence: CDR1 SGHNT, CDR2 YENEEA. The CDR3 nucleotides read TGTGCCAGCAGCTCCGAGGGGGTGAACACTGAAGCTTTCTTT. Amino acid sequence: CASSSEGVNTEAFF.

The chain recombines TRBV5-1 with TRBJ1-2, with TRBD1 matching over 11 bases. Germline values: CDR1 SGHRS, CDR2 YFSETQ. V gave up 3 bases and J gave up 7 bases; unmatched junction bases: 5. The CDR3 has 14 residues. Here the CDR3 reads CASSSGQGAGGYTF. CDR3 nucleotide sequence: TGCGCCAGCAGCTCTGGACAGGGGGCTGGTGGCTACACCTTC.

Turning to this clone: The same CDR3 arises from other DNA sequences in this sample as well. The CDR3 bases are TGTGCCAGCAGCTCGAGCCACGAGCAGTACTTC. Translating it yields CASSSSHEQYF. The chain has TRBV7-9 and TRBJ2-7; D gene uncertain. The CDR3 consists of 11 residues. Germline V gene sequence: CDR1 SEHNR, CDR2 FQNEAQ (reference sequence). Between the trimmed V and J ends, which lost 4 bases and 5 bases, there was a span of 6 bases.

The CDR3 loop reads CASSLDYTEAFF. Here the CDR3 DNA reads TGTGCCAGCAGCCTGGATTACACTGAAGCTTTCTTT. This sequence joins TRBV11-1 and TRBJ1-1, with D unresolved. CDR3 length equals 12 residues. Germline CDR1 is SGHAT and CDR2 is FQDESV (reference sequence). The germline V and J ends were trimmed by 5 bases and 3 bases, with 7 bases remaining between them.

The chain couples TRBV29-1 to TRBJ1-2; D is ambiguous. Trimming left V 5 bases short and J 0 bases short, with 7 bases between. The CDR3 totals 12 residues. Germline V lookup: CDR1 SQVTM, CDR2 ANQGSEA. CDR3 nucleotide sequence: TGCAGCGTTTCCATGTCTAACTATGGCTACACCTTC. This codes for CSVSMSNYGYTF.

The gene calls are TRBV20-1 and TRBJ2-5; TRBD1 might be the D (5 bases). V was cut by 3 bases and J by 2 bases, with 7 bases left in between. The CDR3 contains 12 residues. Germline CDR1 and CDR2: DFQATT and SNEGSKA (reference sequence). The CDR3 nucleotides are TGCAGTGCTAGTCCAGGGCAAGAGACCCAGTACTTC. It translates to CSASPGQETQYF.

This chain links TRBV19 with TRBJ2-3; 9 bases are a match to TRBD2. The germline gives CDR1 LNHDA, CDR2 SQIVND (reference sequence). The CDR3 spans 15 residues. The junction had 6 bases not matched to a gene; V was cut back by 8 bases and J by 0 bases. This chain's CDR3 is CASSTSGGSTDTQYF. CDR3 DNA sequence: TGTGCCAGTTCTACAAGCGGGGGGAGCACAGATACGCAGTATTTT.

The V gene is TRBV18, the J gene TRBJ1-1; D possibly corresponds to TRBD1 (5 bases). Looked up from germline, CDR1 is KGHSH and CDR2 is LQKENI. The CDR3 runs to 17 residues. The ends were cut back, 1 base at V and 0 bases at J, with 15 bases in the middle. The CDR3 DNA sequence: TGTGCCAGCTCACCACGGGATGGCAGGGTCATGAACACTGAAGCTTTCTTT. It yields the protein CASSPRDGRVMNTEAFF.

J is TRBJ2-1 and V is TRBV9; unclear D gene. CDR1 is SGDLS and CDR2 is YYNGEE in the germline V gene. This CDR3 contains 16 residues. V lost 0 bases and J 0 bases, leaving 10 bases between the germline ends. CDR3 bases: TGTGCCAGCAGCGTAGCTGGGCCGAGCTCCTACAATGAGCAGTTCTTC. It is translated as CASSVAGPSSYNEQFF.

The chain couples TRBV3-1 (or the pseudogene TRBV3-2) to TRBJ1-2, with D unclear. The CDR3 contains 12 residues. Germline V gives CDR1 LGHDT, CDR2 YNNKEL (reference sequence). V was shortened by 3 bases and J by 6 bases, with 8 bases between the two germline ends. The DNA for the CDR3 is TGTGCCAGCAGCCAGGGTCGCGATGGCTACACCTTC. Encoded protein: CASSQGRDGYTF.

The V gene is TRBV29-1, the J gene TRBJ2-1, with 8 nucleotides matching TRBD1. CDR3 length equals 14 residues. The V gene's germline CDR1 is SQVTM and CDR2 ANQGSEA. After removal of 7 bases from V and 4 bases from J, the junction contained 9 bases not matched to a gene. CDR3 nucleotides: TGCAGCGGGGCGGACAGGGCGGTTTACAATGAGCAGTTCTTC. This gives the protein CSGADRAVYNEQFF.

CDR3 sequence (DNA): TGTGCCACCAGCAGAGAACTGGGGCTGGCCAAGGGCTACACCTTC. Protein sequence: CATSRELGLAKGYTF. This sequence joins TRBV15 and TRBJ1-2; D possibly corresponds to TRBD1 (5 bases). V lost 0 bases, J lost 8 bases, and 16 bases lay in between. The V gene's germline CDR1 is LNHNV and CDR2 YYDKDF (reference sequence). CDR3 length equals 15 residues.

The chain couples TRBV6-2 or TRBV6-3 to TRBJ1-5; D not resolved. This CDR3 has 13 residues. Trimming cost V 2 bases and J 6 bases, with 8 bases left between them. Germline V CDR1 and CDR2: MNHEY, SVGEGT. The CDR3 nucleotides are TGTGCCAGCAGTTACGGGTCGGCTCAGCCCCAGCATTTT. Its translation is CASSYGSAQPQHF.

The chain combines TRBV21-1 with TRBJ1-1. TRBV21-1 constitutes a pseudogene. This CDR3 has 13 residues. In DNA form, the CDR3 reads TGTGCCAGCAGTACAGGGAGGGCCTCTGAAGCTTTCTTT. Its translation is CASSTGRASEAFF.

The V gene is TRBV13, the J gene TRBJ1-3; 7 bases match TRBD1. Germline V lookup: CDR1 PRHDT, CDR2 FYEKMQ (reference sequence). V gave up 4 bases and J gave up 0 bases; unmatched junction bases: 6. This CDR3 spans 16 amino acids. CDR3 in amino acids: CASSSQQGSSGNTIYF. CDR3 nucleotide sequence: TGTGCCAGCAGCTCGCAACAGGGGAGCTCTGGAAACACCATATATTTT.

V and J are TRBV7-9 and TRBJ1-1, with D possibly TRBD1 on 5 matching bases. Trimming took off 1 base at V and 0 bases at J, with 9 bases between the two ends. The CDR3 covers 15 residues. CDR1 and CDR2 (germline): SEHNR, FQNEAQ (reference sequence). In DNA, the CDR3 is TGTGCCAGCAGCTTAGTGGGGGTGTTGAACACTGAAGCTTTCTTT. It yields the protein CASSLVGVLNTEAFF. The full variable domain, rest sourced from reference TRBV7-9 and TRBJ1-1, is DTGVSQNPRHKITKRGQNVTFRCDPISEHNRLYWYRQTLGQGPEFLTYFQNEAQLEKSRLLSDRFSAERPKGSFSTLEIQRTEQGDSAMYLCASSLVGVLNTEAFFGQGTRLTVV.